The 4 T cell receptor beta chains below were found in one sample sequenced in a study of regulatory T cells in long-lasting Graves disease. Described time point: newly diagnosed GD, antithyroid drugs for less than 3 months. RNA extracted from PBMCs served as the sequencing template. Through Arm-PCR of CDR3 regions and iRepertoire HTBI primers, TCR beta libraries were built. TCRdb re-analysed the multiplex PCR reads in MiXCR, keeping a single row per CDR3 protein. The sample lists around 450,000 distinct CDR3 sequences; 15% to 20% were seen once. These records were also assigned to another study, of T cells in Graves' hyperthyroidism and ophthalmopathy.

The material was peripheral blood mononuclear cells (PBMCs), obtained at new diagnosis, from a patient treated with antithyroid drugs. The receptor set was obtained from a man aged 35-49 years with Graves disease.

This chain joins TRBV12-3 or TRBV12-4 and TRBJ1-4; no clear D gene. The CDR3 sequence is 14 residues long. The germline V and J ends were trimmed by 8 bases and 7 bases, with 17 bases remaining between them. CDR3 amino acids: CASRRAPAGEKLFF. CDR3 bases: TGTGCCAGCCGGCGGGCTCCCGCCGGTGAAAAACTGTTTTTT.

Notes on this clonotype: This likely stems from a read error, as it lies one base from a far larger clone. The rearrangement uses TRBV28 and TRBJ1-5, with D perhaps TRBD1 (5 bases). V dropped 5 bases and J dropped 2 bases, with 16 bases sitting between them. The CDR3 contains 16 residues. Germline lookup yields CDR1 MDHEN and CDR2 SYDVKM. CDR3 sequence: CASSGGTSSGNQPQHF. The DNA for the CDR3 is TGTGCCAGCAGTGGCGGGACTTCCTCAGGCAATCAGCCCCAGCATTTT.

This clonotype has at least ten counts. This chain connects TRBV7-9 to TRBJ2-1; D remains unclear. Trimming took off 0 bases at V and 3 bases at J, with 6 bases between the two ends. The CDR3 has 14 residues. CDR1 and CDR2 (germline): SEHNR, FQNEAQ (reference sequence). The CDR3: CASSLAGYYNEQFF. The CDR3, as DNA: TGTGCCAGCAGCTTAGCCGGGTACTACAATGAGCAGTTCTTC.

The CDR3 DNA reads as TGCAGTGCTAGGACTTCGACCGGGGAGCTGTTTTTT. It yields the protein CSARTSTGELFF. This chain joins TRBV20-1 and TRBJ2-2; no clear D. Germline-derived CDR1 and CDR2 are DFQATT and SNEGSKA (reference sequence). Trimming pared 3 bases from V and 5 bases from J, leaving 7 bases between. The CDR3 length is 12 residues.